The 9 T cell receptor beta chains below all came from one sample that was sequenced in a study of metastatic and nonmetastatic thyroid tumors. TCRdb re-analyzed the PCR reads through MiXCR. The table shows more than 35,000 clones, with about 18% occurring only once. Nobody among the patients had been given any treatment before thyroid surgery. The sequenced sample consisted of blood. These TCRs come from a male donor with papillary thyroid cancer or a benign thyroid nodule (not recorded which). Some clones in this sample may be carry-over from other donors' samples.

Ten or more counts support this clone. CDR3 DNA sequence: TGCGCCAGCAGCCTGGTGGGAGAAACGAATGAGCAGTTCTTC. This encodes CASSLVGETNEQFF. The rearrangement uses TRBV4-1 and TRBJ2-1, with D possibly being TRBD2 (5 bases). Germline V gene data show CDR1 as MGHRA and CDR2 as YSYEKL. V gave up 4 bases and J gave up 7 bases, with 14 bases separating them. The CDR3 contains 14 residues.

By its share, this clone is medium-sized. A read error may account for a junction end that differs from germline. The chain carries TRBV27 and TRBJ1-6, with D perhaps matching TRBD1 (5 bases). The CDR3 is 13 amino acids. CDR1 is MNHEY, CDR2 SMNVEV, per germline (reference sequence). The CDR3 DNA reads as TGTGCCAGCAGTTTAAGGGGAGATTCCCCCCTCCACTTT. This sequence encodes CASSLRGDSPLHF.

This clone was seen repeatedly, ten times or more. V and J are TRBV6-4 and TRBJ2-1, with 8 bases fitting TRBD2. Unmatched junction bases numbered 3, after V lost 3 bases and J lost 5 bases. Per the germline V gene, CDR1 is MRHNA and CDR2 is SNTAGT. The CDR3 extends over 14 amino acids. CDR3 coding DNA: TGTGCCAGCAGTGATGGGACTAGTCACAATGAGCAGTTCTTC. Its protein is CASSDGTSHNEQFF.

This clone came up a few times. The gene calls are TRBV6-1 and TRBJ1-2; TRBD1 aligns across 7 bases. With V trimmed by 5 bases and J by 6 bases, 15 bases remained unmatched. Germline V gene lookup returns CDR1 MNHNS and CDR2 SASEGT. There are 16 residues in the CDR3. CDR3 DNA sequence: TGTGCCAGCAGTCCCCCCGTGGGGGGGACAGAAAATGGCTACACCTTC. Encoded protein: CASSPPVGGTENGYTF.

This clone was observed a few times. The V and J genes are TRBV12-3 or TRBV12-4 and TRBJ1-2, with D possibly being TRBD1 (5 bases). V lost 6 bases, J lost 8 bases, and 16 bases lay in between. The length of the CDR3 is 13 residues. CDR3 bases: TGTGCCAGCAGCGACAGTAACGTTGCGGGCTACACCTTC. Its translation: CASSDSNVAGYTF.

CDR3 amino acids: CASASDGQIYQPQHF. The CDR3 DNA reads as TGTGCCAGTGCCTCTGATGGACAGATCTATCAGCCCCAGCATTTT. The V gene is TRBV19, the J gene TRBJ1-5; weak D call: TRBD1 (6 bases). Trimming cost V 8 bases and J 5 bases, with 19 bases left between them. The CDR3 has 15 residues. Germline CDR1 reads LNHDA; CDR2 reads SQIVND (reference sequence).

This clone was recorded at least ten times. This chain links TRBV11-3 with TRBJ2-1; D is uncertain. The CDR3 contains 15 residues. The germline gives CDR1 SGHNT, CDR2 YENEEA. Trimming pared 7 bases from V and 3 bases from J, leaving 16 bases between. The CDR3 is CASNQQNGYYNEQFF. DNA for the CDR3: TGTGCCAGCAACCAACAAAACGGGTACTACAATGAGCAGTTCTTC.

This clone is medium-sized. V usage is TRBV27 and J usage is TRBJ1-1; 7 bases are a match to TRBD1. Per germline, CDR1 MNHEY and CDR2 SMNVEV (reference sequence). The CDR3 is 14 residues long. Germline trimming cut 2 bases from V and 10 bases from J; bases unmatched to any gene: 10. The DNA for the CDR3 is TGTGCCAGCAGTTTAACCGGGACAGCCTGGGGAGCTTTCTTT. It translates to CASSLTGTAWGAFF.

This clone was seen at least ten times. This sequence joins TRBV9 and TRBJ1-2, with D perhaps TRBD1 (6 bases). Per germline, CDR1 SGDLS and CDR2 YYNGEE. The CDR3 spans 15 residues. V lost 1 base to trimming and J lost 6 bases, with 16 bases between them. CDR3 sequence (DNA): TGTGCCAGCAGCGTACTCGGGGCAGGGGTGAATGGCTACACCTTC. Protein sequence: CASSVLGAGVNGYTF.